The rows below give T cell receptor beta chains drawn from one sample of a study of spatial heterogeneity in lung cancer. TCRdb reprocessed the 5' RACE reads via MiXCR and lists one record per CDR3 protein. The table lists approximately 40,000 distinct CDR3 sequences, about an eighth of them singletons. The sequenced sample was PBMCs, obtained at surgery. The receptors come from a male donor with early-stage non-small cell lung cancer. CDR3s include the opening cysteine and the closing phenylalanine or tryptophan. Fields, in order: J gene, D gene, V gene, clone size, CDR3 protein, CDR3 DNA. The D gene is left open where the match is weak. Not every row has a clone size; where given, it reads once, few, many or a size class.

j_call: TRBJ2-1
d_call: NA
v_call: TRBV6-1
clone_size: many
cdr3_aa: CASSEVAGGNEQFF
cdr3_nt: TGTGCCAGCAGTGAAGTTGCCGGGGGCAATGAGCAGTTCTTC

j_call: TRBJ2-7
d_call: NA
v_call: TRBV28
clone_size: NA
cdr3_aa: CASSFGAGLPYEQYF
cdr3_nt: TGTGCCAGCAGTTTCGGGGCAGGTCTCCCCTACGAGCAGTACTTC

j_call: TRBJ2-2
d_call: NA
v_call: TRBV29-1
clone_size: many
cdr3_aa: CSVSKNTGELFF
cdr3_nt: TGCAGCGTAAGCAAGAACACCGGGGAGCTGTTTTTT

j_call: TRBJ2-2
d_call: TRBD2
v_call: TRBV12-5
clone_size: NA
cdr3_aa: CASGPGASGSSGELFF
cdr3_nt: TGTGCTAGTGGCCCGGGGGCTAGCGGGAGCTCCGGGGAGCTGTTTTTT

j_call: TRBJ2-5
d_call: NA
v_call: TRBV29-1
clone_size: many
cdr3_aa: CSVERQALGETQYF
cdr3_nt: TGCAGCGTTGAGAGACAGGCGCTCGGAGAGACCCAGTACTTC

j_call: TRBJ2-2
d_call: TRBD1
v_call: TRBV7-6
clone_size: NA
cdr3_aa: CASSLVGDRGTGELFF
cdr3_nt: TGTGCCAGCAGCTTAGTAGGGGACAGGGGCACCGGGGAGCTGTTTTTT

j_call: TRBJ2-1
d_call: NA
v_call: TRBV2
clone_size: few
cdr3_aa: CATTGTQENNEQFF
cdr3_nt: TGTGCCACCACCGGGACACAAGAGAACAATGAGCAGTTCTTC

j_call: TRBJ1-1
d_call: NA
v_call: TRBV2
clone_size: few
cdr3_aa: CASTLSGNTEAFF
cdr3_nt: TGTGCCAGCACCCTGTCAGGGAACACTGAAGCTTTCTTT

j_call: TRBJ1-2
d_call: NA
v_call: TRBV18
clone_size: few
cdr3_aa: CASSPGVGDYTF
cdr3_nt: TGTGCCAGCTCACCAGGGGTTGGAGACTACACCTTC

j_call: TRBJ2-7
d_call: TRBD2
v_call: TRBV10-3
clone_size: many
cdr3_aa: CAIRSGTSGGYEQYF
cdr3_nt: TGTGCCATCAGATCCGGGACTAGCGGAGGCTACGAGCAGTACTTC

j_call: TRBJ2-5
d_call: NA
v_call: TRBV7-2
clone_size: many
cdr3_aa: CASRPGGGETQYF
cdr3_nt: TGTGCCAGCAGGCCCGGGGGTGGGGAGACCCAGTACTTC

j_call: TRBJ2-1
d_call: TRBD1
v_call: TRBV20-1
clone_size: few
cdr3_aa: CSAAAGQANYNEQFF
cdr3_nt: TGCAGTGCTGCCGCGGGACAGGCGAACTACAATGAGCAGTTCTTC

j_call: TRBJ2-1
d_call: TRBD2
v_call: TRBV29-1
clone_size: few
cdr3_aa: CSVLTSGSYNEQFF
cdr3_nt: TGCAGCGTCCTTACTAGCGGCTCCTACAATGAGCAGTTCTTC

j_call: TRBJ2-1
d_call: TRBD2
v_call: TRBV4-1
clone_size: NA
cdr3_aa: CASSLLTSGRAYEQFF
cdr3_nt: TGCGCCAGCAGCCTACTGACTAGCGGGAGAGCATATGAGCAGTTCTTC

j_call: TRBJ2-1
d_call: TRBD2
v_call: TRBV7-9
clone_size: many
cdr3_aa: CASADGPSGYNEQFF
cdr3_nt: TGTGCCAGCGCTGATGGTCCTAGCGGTTACAATGAGCAGTTCTTC

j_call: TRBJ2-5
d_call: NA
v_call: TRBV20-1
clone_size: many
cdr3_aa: CSADRQETQYF
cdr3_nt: TGCAGTGCCGACCGGCAAGAGACCCAGTACTTC

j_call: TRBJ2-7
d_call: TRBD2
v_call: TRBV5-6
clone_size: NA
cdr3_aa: CASSLGGLAATYEQYF
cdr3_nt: TGTGCCAGCAGCTTGGGCGGGCTAGCGGCAACCTACGAGCAGTACTTC

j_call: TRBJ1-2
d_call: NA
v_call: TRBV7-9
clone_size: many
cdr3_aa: CASSFTNYGYTF
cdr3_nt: TGTGCCAGCAGCTTTACTAACTATGGCTACACCTTC

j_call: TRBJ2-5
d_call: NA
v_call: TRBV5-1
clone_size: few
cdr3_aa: CASSLPSQETQYF
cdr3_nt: TGCGCCAGCAGCTTGCCCAGTCAAGAGACCCAGTACTTC

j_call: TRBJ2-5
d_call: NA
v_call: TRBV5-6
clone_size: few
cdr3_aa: CASSFQTAQETQYF
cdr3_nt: TGTGCCAGCAGCTTCCAGACAGCCCAAGAGACCCAGTACTTC

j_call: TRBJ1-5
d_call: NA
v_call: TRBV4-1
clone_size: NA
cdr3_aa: CASSQGGGPQHF
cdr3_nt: TGCGCCAGCAGCCAAGGCGGAGGGCCCCAGCATTTT

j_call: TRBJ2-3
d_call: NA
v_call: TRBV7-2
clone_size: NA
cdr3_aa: CASSLISPSTDTQYF
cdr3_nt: TGTGCCAGCAGCTTAATCAGTCCTAGCACAGATACGCAGTATTTT

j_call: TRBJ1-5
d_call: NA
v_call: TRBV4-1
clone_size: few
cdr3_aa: CASSQERGLNQPQHF
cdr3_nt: TGCGCCAGCAGCCAAGAGAGAGGACTCAATCAGCCCCAGCATTTT

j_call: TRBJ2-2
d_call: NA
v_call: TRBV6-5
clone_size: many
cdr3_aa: CASKGPPDTGELFF
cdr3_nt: TGTGCCAGCAAGGGCCCCCCGGACACCGGGGAGCTGTTTTTT

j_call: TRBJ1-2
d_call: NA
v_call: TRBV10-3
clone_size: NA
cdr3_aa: CAITPGSYGYTF
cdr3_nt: TGTGCCATCACCCCGGGGTCCTATGGCTACACCTTC

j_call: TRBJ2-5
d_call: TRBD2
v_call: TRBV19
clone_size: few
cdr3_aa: CASSPGLAEPQETQYF
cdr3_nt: TGTGCCAGTAGTCCGGGACTAGCGGAGCCGCAAGAGACCCAGTACTTC

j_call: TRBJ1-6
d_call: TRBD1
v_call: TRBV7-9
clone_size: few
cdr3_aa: CASSGTGPSPLHF
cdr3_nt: TGTGCCAGCAGCGGGACAGGACCCTCACCCCTCCACTTT

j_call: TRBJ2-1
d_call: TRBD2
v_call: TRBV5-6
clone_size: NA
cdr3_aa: CASSFGLAGAREQFF
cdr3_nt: TGTGCCAGCAGCTTTGGCCTAGCGGGGGCCAGGGAGCAGTTCTTC

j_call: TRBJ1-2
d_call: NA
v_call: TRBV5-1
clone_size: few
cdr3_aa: CASSLESGYGYTF
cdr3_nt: TGCGCCAGCAGCTTGGAGTCGGGCTATGGCTACACCTTC